This section outlines one T cell receptor beta chain sequence together with its context. In the authors' workflow: Amplification with reference gene primers provided the estimates of nucleated cell counts. Clones were sequenced by immunoSEQ multiplex PCR, and TCRdb holds only the in-frame ones, with some missing. V and J calls plus clone size are reproduced from that table; the DNA served to infer D and trimming. The sample yields 55,000 to 80,000 clones, roughly 90% seen once. This specimen belongs to a study of blood T cell repertoires in COVID-19. Germline-derived CDR1 and CDR2 are SGHDT and YYEEEE. This CDR3 spans 16 amino acids. V lost 3 bases to trimming and J lost 1 base, with 17 bases between them.

Sample: peripheral blood. The source of this sequence is a woman in her sixties or seventies with acute or convalescent COVID-19. The chain carries TRBV5-6 and TRBJ2-7, with TRBD2 as a possible D gene (5 bases). This CDR3 reads CASSSIKRLESYEQYV. CDR3 nucleotides: TGTGCCAGCAGCTCCATTAAGCGGCTCGAATCCTACGAGCAGTACGTC.